One TCR beta chain is described in this entry. The antigen it recognizes is unknown. There are no base qualities to consult, and no much larger clone falls within one base. The sample is drawn from a study of T cell responses to AZD1222 COVID-19 vaccine (dated by TCRdb to the early 2020s). Notes on the research overall: TCR sequencing covered 230 or so trial participants: nearly 210 given two doses of AZD1222 and about 26 given two doses of MenACWY control vaccine. Trial participants were enrolled into age subgroups of 18-55, 56-69 and 70-plus years, which contained approximately 150, 28 and 58 TCR-sequenced participants, respectively. Paper-wide results and their limitations: Participants were mostly white British, with more females than males. The authors suggested clonal diversity may have been underestimated. In the small 56-69-year group, the increase in depth fell short of significance, most likely because of low power. After two AZD1222 doses, both the breadth and the depth of spike-specific TCRs were significantly higher than at day 0 and than in MenACWY recipients. Because no samples from the day 14 peak response were available, repertoires could be characterized only after the peak T cell response. Conclusions about previously exposed vaccinees were limited because only a handful of AZD1222 recipients were SARS-CoV-2 seropositive at baseline. Nearly half of unique spike-specific TCRs reportedly recognized epitopes outside regions mutated in the B.1.351 and B.1.1.7 variants. The vaccine-associated CD4 TCRs covered the entire spike protein, and the dominant responses fell in regions 160-218 and 743-854.

CDR1 is given as SEHNR and CDR2 as FQNEAQ, both from the germline V gene (reference sequence). Deletion took 2 bases off V and 3 bases off J, with a span of 8 bases between the germline ends. The CDR3 runs 14 residues from the cysteine to the phenylalanine. Just the 42-base CDR3 DNA is kept, in frame starting at base 1. The CDR3 regions of human TCRbeta chains were analyzed by immunosequencing. On the study's bioinformatics: TCRs in the repertoires were compared against a reference library of SARS-CoV-2-specific TCRs that had been generated with the MIRA antigen-specificity platform. Breadth meant the fraction of unique TCRs that were SARS-CoV-2-associated, whereas depth meant the fraction of total T cells that were SARS-CoV-2-associated. Using the MIRA data, each spike-specific TCR was mapped to the spike region that the TCR reacts to and placed in a CD4 or CD8 class. Log10-transformed breadth and depth values were compared by one-way ANOVA with Sidak's multiple comparisons tests. This immuneACCESS table, as held by TCRdb, lists in-frame sequences with V and J called but not all clones. Of the missing ones, under half trace to an unresolved V gene in checked studies; the others have no known cause. The DNA gave D and trimming, while V, J and clone size come from that table. The sample includes hundreds of thousands of clones, with under 95% observed a single time. The ten largest clones capture roughly 0.99% of the sample.

The time point label, as the study defines it: baseline before first vaccination. Explained via the paper, the treatment or condition label denotes: meningococcal conjugate vaccine given as trial control. The vaccinee samples were drawn from two UK trials, COV001 and COV002, one of which was a single-blind randomized controlled phase 2/3 trial testing AZD1222 (ChAdOx1 nCoV-19) in healthy adults. For TCRbeta chain sequencing, PBMC samples were collected from trial participants at day 0 and at day 28 after the second dose. Recombination connected TRBV7-9 to TRBJ2-4; the D segment could be TRBD1, given 5 matching bases. The receptor was isolated from an adult in good health. The sample here was peripheral blood, taken on day 0 of MenACWY control vaccination. CDR3 region: CASSLRGNKNIQYF. The DNA reads as follows: TGTGCCAGCAGCTTAAGGGGTAACAAAAACATTCAGTACTTC. With the rest looked up from the reference TRBV7-9 and TRBJ2-4 genes rather than sequenced, the full variable domain is DTGVSQNPRHKITKRGQNVTFRCDPISEHNRLYWYRQTLGQGPEFLTYFQNEAQLEKSRLLSDRFSAERPKGSFSTLEIQRTEQGDSAMYLCASSLRGNKNIQYFGAGTRLSVL.